This T cell receptor beta chain was retrieved from a study of blood T cell repertoires in COVID-19. Donors were grouped by their self-reported clinical history. Among Cohort 3 donors, those recovered had two negative PCRs, clearance, or symptom resolution. Authors' analysis steps: Quantification of nucleated cells was approximated via reference gene primer amplification. This table comes from immunoSEQ multiplex PCR, and its TCRdb copy is limited to in-frame clones, with some not included. D and trimming come from the DNA, and the V and J calls and clone size come from that table. The table lists roughly 320,000 clones, about nine tenths of them singletons. The V gene end was trimmed by 4 bases and the J gene end by 1 base; junction bases not matched to a gene: 9. CDR3 length equals 16 residues. Germline lookup yields CDR1 SEHNR and CDR2 FQNEAQ (reference sequence).

The TCR originated in a man aged 25 to 40 who had recovered from COVID-19. The V call is TRBV7-9, the J call TRBJ2-7; TRBD1 matches at 8 bases. Specimen: PBMCs or T cells enriched from blood (not recorded which). CDR3 coding DNA: TGTGCCAGCAGCTCCGACAGACAGGGGAGTTCCTACGAGCAGTACTTC. Protein product: CASSSDRQGSSYEQYF.